The sequence of this T cell receptor beta chain was determined in a study of shared clonotypes between healthy human individuals. Study-wide context: The donor pool was made up of two women and a few men aged 18 to 49.

Clones were read by immunoSEQ multiplex PCR, and TCRdb kept only the in-frame ones, dropping some. Counted here are approximately 2.4 million clones, almost 96% occurring once; the ten biggest clones make up roughly 0.13%. Among the donors, all were Caucasian adults who lived in Nashville, Tennessee. Germline V gene data show CDR1 as MNHEY and CDR2 as SMNVEV (reference sequence). V gave up 7 bases and J gave up 9 bases; unmatched junction bases: 5. The CDR3 runs 14 residues. Findings and caveats of the study: Sequencing depth was a factor that was expected to affect clonotype sharing among donors. It was observed that roughly 5.5% of naive CD4 clonotypes were shared across several donors.

As for this clone: Its antigen is not identified.

The sample consisted of naive CD4+ T cells sorted from blood. Stated subset: CD45RA+ positively selected. V usage is TRBV27 and J usage is TRBJ1-6; TRBD1 aligns across 11 bases. This TCR was recovered from a man between 18 and 29 years old in good health. As DNA, the CDR3 is TGTGCCAGCACTTCCGGGACAGGGGGTTCACCCCTCCACTTT. The encoded protein is CASTSGTGGSPLHF.